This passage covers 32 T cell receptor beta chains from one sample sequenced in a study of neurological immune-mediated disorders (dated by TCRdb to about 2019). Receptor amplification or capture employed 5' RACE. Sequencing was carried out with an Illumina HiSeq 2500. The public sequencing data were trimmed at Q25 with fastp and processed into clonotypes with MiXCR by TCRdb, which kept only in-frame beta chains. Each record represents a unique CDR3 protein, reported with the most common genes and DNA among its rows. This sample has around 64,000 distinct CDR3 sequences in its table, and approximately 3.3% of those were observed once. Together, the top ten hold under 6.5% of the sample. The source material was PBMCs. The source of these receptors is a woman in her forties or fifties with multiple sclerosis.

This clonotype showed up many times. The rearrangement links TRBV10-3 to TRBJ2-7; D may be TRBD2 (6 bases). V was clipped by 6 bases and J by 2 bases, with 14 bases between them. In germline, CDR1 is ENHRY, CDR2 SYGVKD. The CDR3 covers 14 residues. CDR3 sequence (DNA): TGTGCCATCAGCGCCGGGGGATCGGCCTACGAGCAGTACGTC. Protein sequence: CAISAGGSAYEQYV.

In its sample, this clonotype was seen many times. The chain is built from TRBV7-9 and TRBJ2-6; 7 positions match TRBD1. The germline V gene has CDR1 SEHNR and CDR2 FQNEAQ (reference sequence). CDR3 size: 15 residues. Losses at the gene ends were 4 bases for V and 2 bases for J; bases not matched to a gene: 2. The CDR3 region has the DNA TGTGCCAGCAGCTCAGACAGGGCTGGGGCCAACGTCCTGACTTTC. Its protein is CASSSDRAGANVLTF.

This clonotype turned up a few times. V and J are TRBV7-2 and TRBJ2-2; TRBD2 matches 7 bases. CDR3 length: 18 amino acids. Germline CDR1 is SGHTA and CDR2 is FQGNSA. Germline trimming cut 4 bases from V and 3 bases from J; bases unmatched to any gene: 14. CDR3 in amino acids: CASSSAWEGPHDTGELFF. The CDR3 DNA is TGTGCCAGCAGCTCGGCGTGGGAGGGACCCCACGACACCGGGGAGCTGTTTTTT.

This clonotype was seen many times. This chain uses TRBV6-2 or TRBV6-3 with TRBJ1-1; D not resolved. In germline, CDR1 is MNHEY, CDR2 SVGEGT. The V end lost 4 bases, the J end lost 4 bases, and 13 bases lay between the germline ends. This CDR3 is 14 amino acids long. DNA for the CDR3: TGTGCCAGCAGTTTCATACCCCGGGGCACTGAAGCTTTCTTT. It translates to CASSFIPRGTEAFF.

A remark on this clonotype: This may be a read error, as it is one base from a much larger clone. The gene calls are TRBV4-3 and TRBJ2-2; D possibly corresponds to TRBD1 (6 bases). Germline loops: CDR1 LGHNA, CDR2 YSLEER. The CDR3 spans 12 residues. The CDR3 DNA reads TGCGCCGGCAGCCAGGGGACCGGGGAGCTGTTTTTT. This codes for CAGSQGTGELFF.

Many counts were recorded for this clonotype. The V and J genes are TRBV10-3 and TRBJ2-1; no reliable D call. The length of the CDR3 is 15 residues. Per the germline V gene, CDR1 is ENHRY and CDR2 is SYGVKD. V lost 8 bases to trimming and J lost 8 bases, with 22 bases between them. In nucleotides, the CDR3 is TGTGCCATCCGTCAAGGAAGTCCTCCGTTCTATGAGCAGTTCTTC. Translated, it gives CAIRQGSPPFYEQFF.

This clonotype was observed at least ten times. The CDR3 spells CASSFARGSGGLISRSTQYF. Here the CDR3 DNA reads TGTGCCAGCAGTTTTGCCCGGGGAAGCGGGGGCCTCATTAGCAGGAGTACGCAGTATTTT. The chain couples TRBV12-3 or TRBV12-4 to TRBJ2-3; 8 bases map to TRBD2. CDR3 length: 20 amino acids. Losses at the gene ends were 3 bases for V and 8 bases for J; bases not matched to a gene: 25.

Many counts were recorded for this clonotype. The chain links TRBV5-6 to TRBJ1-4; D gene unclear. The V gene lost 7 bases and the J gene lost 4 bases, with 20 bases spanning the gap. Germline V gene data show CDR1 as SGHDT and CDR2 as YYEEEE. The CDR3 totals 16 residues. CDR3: CASFRQLRSVNEKLFF. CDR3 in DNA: TGTGCCAGCTTCCGGCAGCTGAGATCCGTTAATGAAAAACTGTTTTTT.

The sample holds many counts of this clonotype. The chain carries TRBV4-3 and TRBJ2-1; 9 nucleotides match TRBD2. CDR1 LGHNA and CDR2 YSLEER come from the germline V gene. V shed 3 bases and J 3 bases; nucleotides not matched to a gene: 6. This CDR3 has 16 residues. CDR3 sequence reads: CASSHLSGSNYNEQFF. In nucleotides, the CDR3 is TGCGCCAGCAGCCACCTTAGCGGGAGTAACTACAATGAGCAGTTCTTC.

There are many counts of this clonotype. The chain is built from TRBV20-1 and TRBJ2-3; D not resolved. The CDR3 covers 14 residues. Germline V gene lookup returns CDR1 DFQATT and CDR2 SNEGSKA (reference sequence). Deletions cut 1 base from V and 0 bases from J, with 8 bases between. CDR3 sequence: CSARAGPSTDTQYF. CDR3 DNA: TGCAGTGCTAGAGCCGGGCCGAGCACAGATACGCAGTATTTT.

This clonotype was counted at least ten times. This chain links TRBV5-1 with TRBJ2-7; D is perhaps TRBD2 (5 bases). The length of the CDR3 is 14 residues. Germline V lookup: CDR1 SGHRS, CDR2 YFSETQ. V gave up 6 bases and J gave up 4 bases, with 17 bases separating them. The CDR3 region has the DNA TGCGCCAGCAATAAGAGAGAGGGCCGGTACGAGCAGTACTTC. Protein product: CASNKREGRYEQYF.

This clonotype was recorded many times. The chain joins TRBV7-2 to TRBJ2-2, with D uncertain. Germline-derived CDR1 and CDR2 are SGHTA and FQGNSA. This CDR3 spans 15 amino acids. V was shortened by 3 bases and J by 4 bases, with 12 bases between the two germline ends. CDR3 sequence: CASSFMNTLTGELFF. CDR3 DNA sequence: TGTGCCAGCAGCTTCATGAACACACTCACCGGGGAGCTGTTTTTT.

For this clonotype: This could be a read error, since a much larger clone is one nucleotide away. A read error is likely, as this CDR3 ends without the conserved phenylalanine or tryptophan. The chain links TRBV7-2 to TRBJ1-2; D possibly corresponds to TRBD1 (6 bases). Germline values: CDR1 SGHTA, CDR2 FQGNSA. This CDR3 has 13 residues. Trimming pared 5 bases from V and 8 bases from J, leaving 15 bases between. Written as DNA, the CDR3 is TGTGCCAGCAGCCCCGAACAGGGTTTGGGCTACACCTGC. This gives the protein CASSPEQGLGYTC.

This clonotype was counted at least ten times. CDR3 in amino acids: CASSLAVRGTEAFF. CDR3 nucleotides: TGTGCCAGCAGTCTTGCAGTACGGGGCACTGAAGCTTTCTTT. V gene TRBV27 combines with J gene TRBJ1-1; no clear D. Trimming left V 5 bases short and J 4 bases short, with 14 bases between. This CDR3 contains 14 residues. Germline V lookup: CDR1 MNHEY, CDR2 SMNVEV (reference sequence).

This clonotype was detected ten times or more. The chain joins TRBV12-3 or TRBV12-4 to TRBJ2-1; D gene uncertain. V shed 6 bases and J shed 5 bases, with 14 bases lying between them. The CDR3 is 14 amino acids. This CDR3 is CASSLRENDNEQFF. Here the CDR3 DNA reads TGTGCCAGCAGCCTGCGAGAGAATGACAATGAGCAGTTCTTC.

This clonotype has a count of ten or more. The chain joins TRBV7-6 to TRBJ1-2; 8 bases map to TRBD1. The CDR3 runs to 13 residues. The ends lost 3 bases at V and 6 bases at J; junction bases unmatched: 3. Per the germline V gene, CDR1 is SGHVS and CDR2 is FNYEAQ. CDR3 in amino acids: CASSLDRADGYTF. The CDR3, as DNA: TGTGCCAGCAGCTTGGACAGGGCCGATGGCTACACCTTC.

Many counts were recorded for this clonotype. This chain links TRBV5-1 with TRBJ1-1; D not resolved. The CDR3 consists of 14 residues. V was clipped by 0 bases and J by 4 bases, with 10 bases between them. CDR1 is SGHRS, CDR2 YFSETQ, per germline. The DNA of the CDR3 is TGCGCCAGCAGCTTGGAGTCGCAAGGCACTGAAGCTTTCTTT. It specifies CASSLESQGTEAFF.

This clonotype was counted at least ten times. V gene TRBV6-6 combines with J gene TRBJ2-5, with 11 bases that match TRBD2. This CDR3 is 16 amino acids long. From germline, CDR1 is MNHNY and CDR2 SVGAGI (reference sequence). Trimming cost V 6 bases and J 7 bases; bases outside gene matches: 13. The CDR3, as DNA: TGTGCCAGCAGACAACTTAGCGGGGGGGCCTGGCGGACCCAGTACTTC. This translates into CASRQLSGGAWRTQYF.

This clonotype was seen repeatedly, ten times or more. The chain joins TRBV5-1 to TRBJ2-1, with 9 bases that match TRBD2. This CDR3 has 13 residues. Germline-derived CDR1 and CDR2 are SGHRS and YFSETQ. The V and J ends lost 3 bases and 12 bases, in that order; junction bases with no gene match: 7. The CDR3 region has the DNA TGCGCCAGCAGCTCGAGCGGGGGGTTGATGCAGTTCTTC. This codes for CASSSSGGLMQFF.

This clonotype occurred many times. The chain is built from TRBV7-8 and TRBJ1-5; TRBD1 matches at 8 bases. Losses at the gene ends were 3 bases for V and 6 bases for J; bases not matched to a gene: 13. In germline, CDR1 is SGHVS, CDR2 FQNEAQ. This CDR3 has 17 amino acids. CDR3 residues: CASSLAFGDRGRQPQHF. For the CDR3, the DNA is TGTGCCAGCAGCTTGGCCTTTGGTGACAGGGGTCGTCAGCCCCAGCATTTT.

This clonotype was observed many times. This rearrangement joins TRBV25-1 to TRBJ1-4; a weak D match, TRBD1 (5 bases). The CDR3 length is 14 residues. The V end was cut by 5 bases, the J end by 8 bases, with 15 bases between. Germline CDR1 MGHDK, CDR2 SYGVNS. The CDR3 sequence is CASSWPGSREKLFF. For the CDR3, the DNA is TGTGCCAGCAGTTGGCCAGGGAGTCGAGAAAAACTGTTTTTT.

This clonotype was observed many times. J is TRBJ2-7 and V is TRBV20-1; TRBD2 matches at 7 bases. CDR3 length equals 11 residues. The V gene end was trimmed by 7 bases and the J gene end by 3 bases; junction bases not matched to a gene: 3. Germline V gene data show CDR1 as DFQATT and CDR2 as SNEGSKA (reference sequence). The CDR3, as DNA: TGCAGTGTGGGCGGGAGCTACGAGCAGTACGTC. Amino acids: CSVGGSYEQYV.

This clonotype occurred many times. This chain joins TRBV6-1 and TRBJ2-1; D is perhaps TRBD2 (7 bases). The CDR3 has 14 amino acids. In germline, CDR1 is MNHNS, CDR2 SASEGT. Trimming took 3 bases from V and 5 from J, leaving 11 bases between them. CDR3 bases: TGTGCCAGCAGTGACTCGGGGGGCCACAATGAGCAGTTCTTC. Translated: CASSDSGGHNEQFF.

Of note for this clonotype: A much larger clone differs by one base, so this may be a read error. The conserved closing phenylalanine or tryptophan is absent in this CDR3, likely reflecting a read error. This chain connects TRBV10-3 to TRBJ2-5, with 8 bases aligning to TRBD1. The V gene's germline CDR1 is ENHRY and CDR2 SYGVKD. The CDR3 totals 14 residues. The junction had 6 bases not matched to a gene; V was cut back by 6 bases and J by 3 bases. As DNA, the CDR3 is TGTGCCATCAGCCCCGGGACAGGAGAAGAGACCCAGTACATC. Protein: CAISPGTGEETQYI.

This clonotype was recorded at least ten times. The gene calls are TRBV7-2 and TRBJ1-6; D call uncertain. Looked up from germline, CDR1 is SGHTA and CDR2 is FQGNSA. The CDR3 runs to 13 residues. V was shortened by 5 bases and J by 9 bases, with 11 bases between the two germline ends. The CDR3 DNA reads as TGTGCCAGCAGCCCGGCCGGGGTTTCACCCCTCCACTTT. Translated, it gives CASSPAGVSPLHF.

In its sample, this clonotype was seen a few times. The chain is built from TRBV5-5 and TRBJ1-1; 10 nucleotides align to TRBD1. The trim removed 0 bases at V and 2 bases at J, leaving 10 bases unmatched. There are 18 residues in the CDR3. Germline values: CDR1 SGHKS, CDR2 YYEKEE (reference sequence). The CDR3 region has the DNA TGTGCCAGCAGCTTGGTGGGGACAGGGGCTTTGGGAAACACTGAAGCTTTCTTT. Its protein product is CASSLVGTGALGNTEAFF.

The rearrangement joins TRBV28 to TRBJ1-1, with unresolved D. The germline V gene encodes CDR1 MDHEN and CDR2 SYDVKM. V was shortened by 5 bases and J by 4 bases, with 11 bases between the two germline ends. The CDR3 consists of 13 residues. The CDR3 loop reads CASSPPPPTEAFF. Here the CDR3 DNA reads TGTGCCAGCAGTCCCCCTCCCCCCACTGAAGCTTTCTTT.

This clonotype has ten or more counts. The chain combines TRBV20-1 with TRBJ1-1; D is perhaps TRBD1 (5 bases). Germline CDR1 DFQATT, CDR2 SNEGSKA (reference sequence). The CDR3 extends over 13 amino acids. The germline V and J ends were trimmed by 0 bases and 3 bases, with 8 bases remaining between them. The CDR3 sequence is CSARETADTEAFF. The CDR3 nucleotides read TGCAGTGCTAGAGAGACAGCGGACACTGAAGCTTTCTTT.

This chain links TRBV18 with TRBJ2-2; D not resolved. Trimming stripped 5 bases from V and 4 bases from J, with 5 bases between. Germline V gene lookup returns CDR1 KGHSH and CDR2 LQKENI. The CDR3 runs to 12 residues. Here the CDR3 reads CASSSTTGELFF. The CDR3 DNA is TGTGCCAGCTCATCGACCACCGGGGAGCTGTTTTTT. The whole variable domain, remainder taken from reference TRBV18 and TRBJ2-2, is NAGVMQNPRHLVRRRGQEARLRCSPMKGHSHVYWYRQLPEEGLKFMVYLQKENIIDESGMPKERFSAEFPKEGPSILRIQQVVRGDSAAYFCASSSTTGELFFGEGSRLTVL.

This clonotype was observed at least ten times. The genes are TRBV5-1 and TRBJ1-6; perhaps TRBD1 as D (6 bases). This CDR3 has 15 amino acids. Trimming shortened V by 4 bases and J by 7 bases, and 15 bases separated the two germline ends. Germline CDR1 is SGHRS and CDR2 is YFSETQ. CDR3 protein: CASSRWGGGNSPLHF. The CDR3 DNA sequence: TGCGCCAGCAGCCGTTGGGGGGGCGGAAATTCACCCCTCCACTTT.

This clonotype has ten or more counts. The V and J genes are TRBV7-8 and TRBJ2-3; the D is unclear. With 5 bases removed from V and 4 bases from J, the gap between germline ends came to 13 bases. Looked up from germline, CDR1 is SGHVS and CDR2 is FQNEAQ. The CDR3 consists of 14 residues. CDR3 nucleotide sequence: TGTGCCAGCAGCCTGACCTATCGGTCAGATACGCAGTATTTT. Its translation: CASSLTYRSDTQYF.

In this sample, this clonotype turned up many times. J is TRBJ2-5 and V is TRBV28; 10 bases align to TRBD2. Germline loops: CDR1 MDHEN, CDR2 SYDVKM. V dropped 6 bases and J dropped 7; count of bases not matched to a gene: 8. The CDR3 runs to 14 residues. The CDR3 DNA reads TGTGCCAGCAGAATTATAGCGGGAGGAGGGACCCAGTACTTC. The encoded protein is CASRIIAGGGTQYF.